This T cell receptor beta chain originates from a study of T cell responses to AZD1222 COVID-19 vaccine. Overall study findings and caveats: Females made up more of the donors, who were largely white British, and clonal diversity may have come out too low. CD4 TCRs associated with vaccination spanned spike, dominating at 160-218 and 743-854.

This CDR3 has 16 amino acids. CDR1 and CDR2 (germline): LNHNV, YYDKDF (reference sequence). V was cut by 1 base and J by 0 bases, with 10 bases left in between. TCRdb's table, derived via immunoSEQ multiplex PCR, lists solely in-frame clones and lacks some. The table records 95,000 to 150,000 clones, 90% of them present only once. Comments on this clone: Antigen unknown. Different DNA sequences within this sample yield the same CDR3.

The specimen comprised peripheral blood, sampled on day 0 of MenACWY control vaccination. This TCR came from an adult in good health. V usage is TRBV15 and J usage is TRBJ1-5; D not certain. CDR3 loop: CATSRVGGNSNQPQHF. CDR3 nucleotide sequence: TGTGCCACCAGCAGAGTGGGTGGCAATAGCAATCAGCCCCAGCATTTT.